This T cell receptor (beta chain) was identified during a study of CD8 T cells in ankylosing spondylitis. CDR1 and CDR2 (germline): SEHNR, FQNEAQ (reference sequence). J lost 5 bases, V lost 6 bases, and 9 bases had no gene match. The CDR3 sequence is 16 residues long. Researchers built TCR beta libraries using quantitative 5'-RACE with molecular barcodes. TCRdb analysed the 5' RACE reads with MiXCR anew, one entry per CDR3 protein. Found here are 750,000 to 850,000 distinct CDR3 sequences, about 10% of them singletons; the top ten hold 0.51%. About this clonotype: Its antigen is unidentified.

Study-wide results and limits: From matched ankylosing spondylitis synovial fluid, disease-linked clones were reportedly recovered at significantly enriched levels. Ankylosing spondylitis blood appeared to be characterized by a TCR beta motif of fewer than ten highly homologous variants. Disease-linked clones bore a CD8+ phenotype and were relatively rare in peripheral blood.

The TCR originated in a male donor with ankylosing spondylitis. Sequenced: blood, either unsorted or a sorted T cell fraction (not recorded which). The V gene is TRBV7-9, the J gene TRBJ2-1; TRBD2 aligns across 11 bases. This CDR3 is CASRKISGRDHNEQFF. The DNA for the CDR3 is TGTGCCAGCAGAAAAATTAGCGGGAGGGATCACAATGAGCAGTTCTTC.